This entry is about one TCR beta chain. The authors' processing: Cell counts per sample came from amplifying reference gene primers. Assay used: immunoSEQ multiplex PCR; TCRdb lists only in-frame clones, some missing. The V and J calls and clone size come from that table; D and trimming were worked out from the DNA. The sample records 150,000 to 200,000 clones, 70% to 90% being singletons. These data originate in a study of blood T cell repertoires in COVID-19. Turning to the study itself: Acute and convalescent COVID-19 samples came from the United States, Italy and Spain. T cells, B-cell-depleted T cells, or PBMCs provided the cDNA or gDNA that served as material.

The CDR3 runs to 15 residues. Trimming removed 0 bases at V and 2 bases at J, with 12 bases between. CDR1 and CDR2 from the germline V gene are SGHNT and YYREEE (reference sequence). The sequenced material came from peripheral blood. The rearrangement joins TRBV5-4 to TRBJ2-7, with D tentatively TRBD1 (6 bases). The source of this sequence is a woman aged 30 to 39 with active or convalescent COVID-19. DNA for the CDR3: TGTGCCAGCAGCTTGGCTGGGACACCTACCTACGAGCAGTACTTC. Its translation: CASSLAGTPTYEQYF.